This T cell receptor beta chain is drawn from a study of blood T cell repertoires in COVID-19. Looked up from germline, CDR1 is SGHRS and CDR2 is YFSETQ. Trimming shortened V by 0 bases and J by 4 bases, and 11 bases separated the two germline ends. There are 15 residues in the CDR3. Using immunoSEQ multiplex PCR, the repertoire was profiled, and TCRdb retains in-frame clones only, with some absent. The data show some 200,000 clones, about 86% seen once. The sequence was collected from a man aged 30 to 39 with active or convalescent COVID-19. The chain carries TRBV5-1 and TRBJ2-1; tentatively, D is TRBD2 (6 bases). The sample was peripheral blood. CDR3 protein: CASSLVGGSYNEQFF. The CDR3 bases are TGCGCCAGCAGCTTGGTGGGGGGTTCATACAATGAGCAGTTCTTC.